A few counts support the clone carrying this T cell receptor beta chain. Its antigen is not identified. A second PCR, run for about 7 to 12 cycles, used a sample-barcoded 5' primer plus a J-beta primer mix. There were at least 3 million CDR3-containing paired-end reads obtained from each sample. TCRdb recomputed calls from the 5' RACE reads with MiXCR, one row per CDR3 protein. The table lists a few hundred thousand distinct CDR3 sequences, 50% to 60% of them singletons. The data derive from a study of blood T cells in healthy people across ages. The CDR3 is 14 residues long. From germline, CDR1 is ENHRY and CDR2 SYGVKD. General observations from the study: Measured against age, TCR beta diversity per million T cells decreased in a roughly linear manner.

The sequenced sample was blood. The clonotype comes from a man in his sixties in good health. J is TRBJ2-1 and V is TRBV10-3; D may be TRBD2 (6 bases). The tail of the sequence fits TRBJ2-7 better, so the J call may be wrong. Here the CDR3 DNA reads TGTGCCATCAGTGGAGGGACTTCCTACAATGAGCAGTACTTC. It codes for CAISGGTSYNEQYF.